This T cell receptor (beta chain) was captured in a study of OX40 agonist ivuxolimab in advanced cancers. Study-level background: Across the patients, intravenous ivuxolimab was delivered every 2 weeks at 0.01 to 10 mg/kg.

The CDR3 is 15 residues long. The germline V gene has CDR1 LNHDA and CDR2 SQIVND (reference sequence). V was cut by 5 bases and J by 0 bases, with 10 bases left in between. Profiling relied on immunoSEQ multiplex PCR, and the TCRdb table lists in-frame clones only, not all of them. This repertoire shows 40,000 to 60,000 clones, approximately 92% found once; its top ten account for approximately 11%. The chain is built from TRBV19 and TRBJ1-4; possible D gene TRBD1, 6 bases. The source is an adult with an advanced solid tumor such as melanoma, head and neck, liver or kidney cancer. The sample consisted of CD4+ or CD8+ T cells sorted from blood, taken in a trial of the OX40 agonist ivuxolimab. In nucleotides, the CDR3 is TGTGCCAGTAGTCAGGGACAAGCAACTAATGAAAAACTGTTTTTT. This codes for CASSQGQATNEKLFF.